Shown below are 7 T cell receptor beta chains from a single sample sequenced in a study of blood T cells in healthy people across ages. Alongside a J-beta primer mix, a sample-barcoded 5' primer served in a second PCR lasting about 7 to 11 cycles. TCRdb ran MiXCR on the 5' RACE reads and lists one entry per CDR3 protein. Here the sample spans about 830,000 distinct CDR3 sequences, approximately 67% being singletons. The sample consisted of blood. All receptors derive from a man aged 25-45 years in good health.

The rearrangement uses TRBV7-3 and TRBJ2-2, with 13 bases fitting TRBD2. The CDR3 length is 17 residues. Germline-derived CDR1 and CDR2 are SGHTA and FQGTGA. After removal of 5 bases from V and 4 bases from J, the junction contained 7 bases not matched to a gene. CDR3 DNA sequence: TGTGCCAGCAGCGCACCGACTAGCGGGGGGCTCACCGGGGAGCTGTTTTTT. It is translated as CASSAPTSGGLTGELFF.

This clonotype was detected a few times. The V call is TRBV12-3 or TRBV12-4, the J call TRBJ2-7, with 9 positions matching TRBD2. The junction had 11 bases not matched to a gene; V was cut back by 3 bases and J by 2 bases. The length of the CDR3 is 17 residues. The CDR3 region has the DNA TGTGCCAGCAGTTTGGGGACTAGCCCCCGAGCGCCCTACGAGCAGTACTTC. It specifies CASSLGTSPRAPYEQYF.

This sequence joins TRBV5-1 and TRBJ1-2; 8 bases fit TRBD1. V was pared by 0 bases and J by 11 bases, with 6 bases of the junction left unmatched. Looked up from germline, CDR1 is SGHRS and CDR2 is YFSETQ. The CDR3 is 13 amino acids. As DNA, the CDR3 is TGCGCCAGCAGCTTGGCGGACAGGGCCTTTTACACCTTC. The encoded protein is CASSLADRAFYTF.

The V gene is TRBV24-1, the J gene TRBJ1-5; no definite D call. V was trimmed by 7 bases and J by 4 bases, leaving 7 bases between them. The CDR3 covers 12 residues. CDR1 and CDR2 (germline): KGHDR, SFDVKD. This CDR3 is CATSQGNQPQHF. As DNA, the CDR3 is TGTGCCACCAGCCAAGGAAATCAGCCCCAGCATTTT.

As for this clonotype: The junction does not match germline at one end; this may be a read error. J is TRBJ2-6 and V is TRBV5-1; D unresolved. Germline V gene data show CDR1 as SGHRS and CDR2 as YFSETQ. The CDR3 consists of 15 residues. CDR3 sequence: CACSLGSSGTNVLTF. The CDR3 nucleotides are TGCGCCTGCAGCTTGGGTAGCTCTGGGACCAACGTCCTGACTTTC. The full variable domain, completed using reference TRBV5-1 and TRBJ2-6, is KAGVTQTPRYLIKTRGQQVTLSCSPISGHRSVSWYQQTPGQGLQFLFEYFSETQRNKGNFPGRFSGRQFSNSRSEMNVSTLELGDSALYLCACSLGSSGTNVLTFGAGSRLTVL.

The CDR3, as DNA: TGTGCCAGCAGCTGGGACTTACAAGAGACCCAGTTCTTC. This translates into CASSWDLQETQFF. V usage is TRBV14 and J usage is TRBJ2-5; D possibly corresponds to TRBD2 (6 bases). The J call is doubtful: the DNA matches TRBJ2-1 better. Germline loops: CDR1 SGHDN, CDR2 FVKESK. This CDR3 is built from 13 residues.

The DNA for the CDR3 is TGTGCCAGCAGCTCCGACCCGGGGGGGATCTACGAGCAGTACTTC. This codes for CASSSDPGGIYEQYF. The chain is built from TRBV7-3 and TRBJ2-1; 8 positions agree with TRBD2. The end of the DNA is better explained by TRBJ2-7, so the J call may be wrong. Germline V gene data show CDR1 as SGHTA and CDR2 as FQGTGA. CDR3 length: 15 amino acids.